This entry lists 23 T cell receptor beta chains sequenced from one sample in a study of Graves' ophthalmopathy and Graves' hyperthyroidism. The study amplified TCR beta CDR3 regions using RNA transcripts. Second-round multiplex PCR came after first-round RT-PCR with HTBI primers. TCRdb re-called the multiplex PCR reads with MiXCR, one entry per CDR3 protein. The repertoire consists of about 740,000 distinct CDR3 sequences, with 40% occurring once and the leading ten covering 40% to 45%. Sequenced sample: peripheral blood. The receptors were gathered from an adult man with Graves' ophthalmopathy.

A few counts support this clonotype. The germline gene is not matched at one end of the junction; a read error may be the cause. The rearrangement uses TRBV19 and TRBJ1-5; D may be TRBD1 (5 bases). This CDR3 is built from 15 residues. Germline V gene data show CDR1 as LNHDA and CDR2 as SQIVND (reference sequence). The CDR3: CASSFSGWGNHPQHF. The CDR3 bases are TGTGCCAGTAGCTTCAGCGGGTGGGGCAATCACCCCCAGCATTTT.

The chain recombines TRBV25-1 with TRBJ1-2; maybe TRBD1 (6 bases). The CDR3 is 11 residues long. V was clipped by 10 bases and J by 4 bases, with 10 bases between them. Germline CDR1 is MGHDK and CDR2 is SYGVNS. CDR3 residues: CANRVGYGYTF. Here the CDR3 DNA reads TGTGCCAACAGGGTCGGCTATGGCTACACCTTC.

This clonotype appeared a few times. The chain uses TRBV7-6 and TRBJ2-5, with 9 bases aligning to TRBD2. The CDR3 totals 15 residues. Germline-derived CDR1 and CDR2 are SGHVS and FNYEAQ. Losses at the gene ends were 5 bases for V and 5 bases for J; bases not matched to a gene: 9. For the CDR3, the DNA is TGTGCCAGCAGCCAAACTGGCCTAGCGGGGGAGACCCAGTACTTC. Protein product: CASSQTGLAGETQYF.

The chain uses TRBV25-1 and TRBJ1-6, with no clear D. Trimming shortened V by 9 bases and J by 7 bases, and 13 bases separated the two germline ends. Germline V gene data show CDR1 as MGHDK and CDR2 as SYGVNS. The length of the CDR3 is 13 residues. For the CDR3, the DNA is TGTGCCAGTTACAGTCAGGCAAATTCACCCCTCCACTTT. Amino acid sequence: CASYSQANSPLHF.

About this clonotype: A much larger clone sits a single nucleotide away, making a read error possible. The CDR3 sequence is CASSLETGPVDYTF. In nucleotides, the CDR3 is TGTGCCAGCAGCTTAGAGACAGGGCCCGTTGACTACACCTTC. The chain joins TRBV7-9 to TRBJ1-2; TRBD1 agrees at 7 bases. J was trimmed by 10 bases and V by 1 base; bases with no gene match: 9. The length of the CDR3 is 14 residues. CDR1 is SEHNR, CDR2 FQNEAQ, per germline (reference sequence).

V usage is TRBV25-1 and J usage is TRBJ1-2; 7 bases map to TRBD1. Germline CDR1 MGHDK, CDR2 SYGVNS. V trimming: 3 bases; J trimming: 1 base; junction bases outside the gene matches: 11. The CDR3 contains 17 residues. This CDR3 is CASSDSAGTDLNYGYTF. The DNA for the CDR3 is TGTGCCAGCAGTGATAGTGCCGGGACAGACCTTAACTATGGCTACACCTTC.

The chain combines TRBV25-1 with TRBJ1-6; 11 bases line up with TRBD1. Per the germline V gene, CDR1 is MGHDK and CDR2 is SYGVNS. With V trimmed by 8 bases and J by 9 bases, 9 bases remained unmatched. The CDR3 has 15 residues. CDR3 DNA sequence: TGTGCCAGCTACGTAGGGGGACAGGGGGGTTCACCCCTCCACTTT. This codes for CASYVGGQGGSPLHF.

The genes are TRBV2 and TRBJ2-5; D gene uncertain. There are 14 residues in the CDR3. Trimming stripped 6 bases from V and 3 bases from J, with 14 bases between. Germline V gives CDR1 SNHLY, CDR2 FYNNEI. CDR3 loop: CASRRSENKETQYF. The DNA of the CDR3 is TGTGCCAGCAGACGAAGTGAAAACAAAGAGACCCAGTACTTC.

Comment on this clonotype: Being one base from a much bigger clone, this may be a read error. The rearrangement joins TRBV10-3 to TRBJ2-5; 8 positions agree with TRBD1. Unmatched junction bases numbered 8, after V lost 3 bases and J lost 5 bases. The CDR3 has 15 residues. Germline lookup yields CDR1 ENHRY and CDR2 SYGVKD. The CDR3 sequence: CAISEWQGAVETQYF. CDR3 DNA: TGTGCCATCAGTGAATGGCAGGGGGCCGTGGAGACCCAGTACTTC.

The chain uses TRBV29-1 and TRBJ1-1, with D unresolved. Trimming took off 8 bases at V and 4 bases at J, with 17 bases between the two ends. CDR1 SQVTM and CDR2 ANQGSEA come from the germline V gene. CDR3 length: 13 amino acids. CDR3 coding DNA: TGCAGCCCCTACCTCCGGGGTGGCACTGAAGCTTTCTTT. The encoded protein is CSPYLRGGTEAFF.

The CDR3 DNA sequence: TGTGCCAGCACCCATCCGGCCTACAATGAGCAGTTCTTC. Protein: CASTHPAYNEQFF. The rearrangement uses TRBV7-9 and TRBJ2-1, with unresolved D. Trimming removed 7 bases from V and 2 bases from J, with 9 bases in between. Per germline, CDR1 SEHNR and CDR2 FQNEAQ (reference sequence). The CDR3 contains 13 residues.

Comments on this clonotype: Compared with germline, one end of the junction differs, possibly owing to a read error. V gene TRBV4-2 combines with J gene TRBJ1-1, with TRBD1 as a possible D gene (5 bases). The CDR3 consists of 14 residues. The germline V gene encodes CDR1 LGHNA and CDR2 YNFKEQ. The CDR3 loop reads CASSHAGERNEASF. The CDR3 DNA reads as TGTGCCAGCAGCCACGCGGGGGAACGGAATGAAGCTTCCTTT.

V usage is TRBV7-2 and J usage is TRBJ1-2; 7 nucleotides agree with TRBD1. Trimming at V came to 6 bases and at J to 0 bases, leaving 10 bases not matched to a gene. Germline V lookup: CDR1 SGHTA, CDR2 FQGNSA. This CDR3 region has 16 residues. The CDR3 DNA reads TGTGCCAGCAGTCACAGGGGCCTAGAAACTAACTATGGCTACACCTTC. Its translation: CASSHRGLETNYGYTF.

This clonotype was recorded a few times. The chain links TRBV7-2 to TRBJ2-7, with TRBD1 matching 9 bases. With 4 bases clipped from V and 1 base from J, the junction kept 8 bases outside the gene matches. Germline CDR1 and CDR2: SGHTA and FQGNSA. CDR3 length: 16 residues. The CDR3 loop is CASSSPWDRVSYEQYF. CDR3 DNA: TGTGCCAGCAGCTCCCCTTGGGACAGGGTTTCCTACGAGCAGTACTTC. The full variable domain, completed using reference TRBV7-2 and TRBJ2-7, is GAGVSQSPSNKVTEKGKDVELRCDPISGHTALYWYRQSLGQGLEFLIYFQGNSAPDKSGLPSDRFSAERTGGSVSTLTIQRTQQEDSAVYLCASSSPWDRVSYEQYFGPGTRLTVT.

There are a few counts of this clonotype. The chain links TRBV20-1 to TRBJ1-5; D uncertain. CDR3 length equals 15 residues. CDR1 and CDR2 (germline): DFQATT, SNEGSKA (reference sequence). The V and J ends lost 1 base and 2 bases respectively, with 12 bases between them. The CDR3 here is CSARGHNGGNQPQHF. CDR3 sequence (DNA): TGCAGTGCTAGAGGACACAACGGGGGCAATCAGCCCCAGCATTTT.

The chain links TRBV12-3 or TRBV12-4 to TRBJ2-5, with D maybe TRBD2 (5 bases). Trimming stripped 7 bases from V and 3 bases from J, with 18 bases between. The CDR3 covers 15 residues. Here the CDR3 reads CASTSAEDSEETQYF. CDR3 in DNA: TGTGCCAGCACCTCCGCAGAGGATAGCGAAGAGACCCAGTACTTC.

V usage is TRBV6-1 and J usage is TRBJ1-3; D is perhaps TRBD1 (5 bases). CDR1 is MNHNS and CDR2 is SASEGT in the germline V gene. The CDR3 covers 14 residues. With 6 bases removed from V and 4 bases from J, the gap between germline ends came to 13 bases. This chain's CDR3 is CASSERDGGNTIYF. DNA for the CDR3: TGTGCCAGCAGCGAACGGGACGGCGGAAACACCATATATTTT.

The CDR3 coding sequence is TGTGCCAGCAGCTCCTTAGGCGGGAGTTACAATGAGCAGTACTTC. The encoded protein is CASSSLGGSYNEQYF. This chain joins TRBV7-2 and TRBJ2-1, with 7 bases that match TRBD2. The end of the DNA is better explained by TRBJ2-7, so the J call may be wrong. This CDR3 is 15 amino acids long. Germline lookup yields CDR1 SGHTA and CDR2 FQGNSA.

This clonotype was seen more than once but under ten times. The V call is TRBV2, the J call TRBJ1-2; a weak D match, TRBD1 (6 bases). CDR3 size: 11 residues. Per germline, CDR1 SNHLY and CDR2 FYNNEI. This CDR3 is CASTGPYGYTF. The DNA of the CDR3 is TGTGCGTCAACAGGGCCTTATGGCTACACCTTC.

This clonotype was picked up a small number of times. The chain employs TRBV20-1 and TRBJ2-7; TRBD1 might be the D (6 bases). Between the trimmed V and J ends, which lost 3 bases and 3 bases, there was a span of 18 bases. This CDR3 comprises 15 residues. Looked up from germline, CDR1 is DFQATT and CDR2 is SNEGSKA (reference sequence). CDR3 loop: CSASLYRDLNYEQYF. CDR3 in DNA: TGCAGTGCTAGTCTATACAGGGATCTGAACTACGAGCAGTACTTC.

Many counts were recorded for this clonotype. V usage is TRBV15 and J usage is TRBJ2-6; unclear D gene. CDR1 and CDR2 (germline): LNHNV, YYDKDF (reference sequence). V was cut by 0 bases and J by 0 bases, with 9 bases left in between. This CDR3 is 17 amino acids long. The CDR3 nucleotides are TGTGCCACCAGCAGAGACCCAGTTAACTCTGGGGCCAACGTCCTGACTTTC. Translation: CATSRDPVNSGANVLTF.

Note on this clonotype: At one end, the junction sequence differs from germline, possibly due to a read error. V is TRBV10-3 and J is TRBJ1-1; no definite D call. The CDR3 has 15 amino acids. Germline lookup yields CDR1 ENHRY and CDR2 SYGVKD. CDR3 loop: CASSYSGSLNTEAFF. For the CDR3, the DNA is TGTGCCAGCAGTTACTCCGGCAGTCTGAACACTGAAGCTTTCTTT.

CDR3 DNA sequence: TGCAGTGCTAGGGAGGGAGGTGATACGCAGTATTTT. It is translated as CSAREGGDTQYF. This chain links TRBV20-1 with TRBJ2-3; maybe TRBD2 (6 bases). V gave up 3 bases and J gave up 6 bases, with 10 bases separating them. This CDR3 spans 12 amino acids. Germline V lookup: CDR1 DFQATT, CDR2 SNEGSKA (reference sequence).